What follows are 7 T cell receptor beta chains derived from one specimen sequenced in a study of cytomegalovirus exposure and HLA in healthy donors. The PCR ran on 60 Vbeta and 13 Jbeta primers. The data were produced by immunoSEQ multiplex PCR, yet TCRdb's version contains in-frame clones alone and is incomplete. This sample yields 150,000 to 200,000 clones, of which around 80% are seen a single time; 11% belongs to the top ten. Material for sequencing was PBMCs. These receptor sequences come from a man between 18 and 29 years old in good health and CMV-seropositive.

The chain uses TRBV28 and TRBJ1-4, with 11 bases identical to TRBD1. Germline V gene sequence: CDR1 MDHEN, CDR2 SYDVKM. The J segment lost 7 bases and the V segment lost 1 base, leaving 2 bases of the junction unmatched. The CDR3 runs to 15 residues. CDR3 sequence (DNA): TGTGCCAGCAGTTTATCTGGACAGGGGGCTGAAAAACTGTTTTTT. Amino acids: CASSLSGQGAEKLFF.

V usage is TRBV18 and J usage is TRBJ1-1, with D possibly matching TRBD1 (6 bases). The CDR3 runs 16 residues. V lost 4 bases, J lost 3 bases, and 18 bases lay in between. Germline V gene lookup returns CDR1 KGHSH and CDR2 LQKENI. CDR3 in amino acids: CASSLNSGTQDTEAFF. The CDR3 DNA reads TGTGCCAGCTCACTTAATTCCGGGACACAAGACACTGAAGCTTTCTTT.

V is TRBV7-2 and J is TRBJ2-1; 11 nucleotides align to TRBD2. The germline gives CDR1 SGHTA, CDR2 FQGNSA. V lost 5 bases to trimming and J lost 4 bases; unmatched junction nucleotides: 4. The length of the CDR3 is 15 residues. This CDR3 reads CASSRGLAGYNEQFF. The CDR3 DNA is TGTGCCAGCAGCCGCGGACTAGCGGGTTACAATGAGCAGTTCTTC.

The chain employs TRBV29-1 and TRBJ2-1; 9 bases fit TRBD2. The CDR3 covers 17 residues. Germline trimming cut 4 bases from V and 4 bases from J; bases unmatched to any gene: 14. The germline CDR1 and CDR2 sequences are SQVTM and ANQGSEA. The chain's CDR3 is CSVAGLAGKGRYNEQFF. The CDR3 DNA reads TGCAGCGTTGCGGGTCTAGCGGGAAAGGGGCGTTACAATGAGCAGTTCTTC.

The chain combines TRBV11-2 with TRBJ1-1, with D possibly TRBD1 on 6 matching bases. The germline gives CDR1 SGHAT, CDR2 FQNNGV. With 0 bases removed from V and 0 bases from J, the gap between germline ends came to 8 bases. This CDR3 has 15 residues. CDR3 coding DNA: TGTGCCAGCAGCTTAGAGGGACAAATGAACACTGAAGCTTTCTTT. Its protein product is CASSLEGQMNTEAFF.

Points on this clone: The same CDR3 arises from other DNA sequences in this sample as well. The CDR3 bases are TGTGCCAGCTCACCATGGCGGGGACAGGGGGCCGTTCTATTCTACAATGAGCAGTTCTTC. It codes for CASSPWRGQGAVLFYNEQFF. The J gene is TRBJ2-1, the V gene TRBV18; TRBD1 agrees at 12 bases. CDR3 length equals 20 residues. The germline V gene has CDR1 KGHSH and CDR2 LQKENI. J lost 3 bases, V lost 2 bases, and 14 bases had no gene match.

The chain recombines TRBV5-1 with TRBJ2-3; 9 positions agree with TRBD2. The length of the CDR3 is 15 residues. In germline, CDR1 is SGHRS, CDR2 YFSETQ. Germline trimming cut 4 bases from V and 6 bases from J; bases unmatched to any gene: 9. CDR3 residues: CASSTSPREGDTQYF. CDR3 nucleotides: TGCGCCAGCAGCACCTCGCCGCGGGAGGGTGATACGCAGTATTTT.